This T cell receptor (beta chain) was recovered during a study of neurological immune-mediated disorders. The time point is: longitudinal time-point 3. Trimming at V came to 5 bases and at J to 8 bases, leaving 6 bases not matched to a gene. This CDR3 contains 15 residues. Germline V lookup: CDR1 SSHAT, CDR2 FNYEAQ (reference sequence). Via MiXCR, TCRdb re-called the 5' RACE reads, giving one row per CDR3 protein. The table has fewer than 110,000 distinct CDR3 sequences, 10% to 11% seen once. Study-level results: Sharing of CDR3 amino acid sequences among expanded clones across subjects was absent, suggesting private repertoires in all groups.

At least ten counts were recorded for this clonotype. Its matching antigen is unknown. Sequencing input: PBMCs. This receptor was obtained from a female donor with HTLV-1-associated myelopathy (HAM/TSP). The rearrangement links TRBV7-7 to TRBJ2-3, with 14 bases that match TRBD2. CDR3 residues: CASSVGTSGGVTQYF. The CDR3 bases are TGTGCCAGCAGCGTCGGGACTAGCGGGGGTGTTACGCAGTATTTT.